This entry lists 30 T cell receptor beta chains sequenced from one sample in a study of T cell repertoires in cytomegalovirus infection. In TCRdb, the reads were re-called with MiXCR into one record per CDR3 protein. The profile shows 150,000 or so distinct CDR3 sequences, approximately 21% of them singletons. Antigen specificity for these receptors is unknown. The sample was CD8+ T cells from cultured PBMCs, taken from culture after CMV antigen stimulation. The receptors were sampled from a human donor in good health (CMV status not recorded). Some clones in this sample may be carry-over from other donors' samples.

This chain uses TRBV24-1 with TRBJ2-5; D could derive from TRBD1 or TRBD2 (5 bases each). CDR3 size: 14 residues. Germline values: CDR1 KGHDR, CDR2 SFDVKD. Trimming stripped 4 bases from V and 4 bases from J, with 12 bases between. The CDR3 sequence: CATSEASRGETQYF. The DNA for the CDR3 is TGTGCCACCAGTGAGGCCTCGAGGGGAGAGACCCAGTACTTC.

The CDR3 sequence is CASSFTKTGEAFF. Written as DNA, the CDR3 is TGTGCCAGCAGCTTTACCAAGACAGGGGAAGCTTTCTTT. The chain links TRBV5-4 to TRBJ1-1, with 7 bases lining up with TRBD1. The CDR3 runs to 13 residues. Looked up from germline, CDR1 is SGHNT and CDR2 is YYREEE (reference sequence). Losses at the gene ends were 2 bases for V and 8 bases for J; bases not matched to a gene: 6.

The genes are TRBV13 and TRBJ1-1; 7 bases match TRBD1. Germline lookup yields CDR1 PRHDT and CDR2 FYEKMQ (reference sequence). CDR3 length: 14 amino acids. V dropped 3 bases and J dropped 2; count of bases not matched to a gene: 3. CDR3 sequence: CASSFGDRNTEAFF. The DNA for the CDR3 is TGTGCCAGCAGCTTTGGGGACAGAAACACTGAAGCTTTCTTT.

This clonotype has just a few counts. The chain combines TRBV27 with TRBJ2-2, with 8 nucleotides matching TRBD1. CDR1 MNHEY and CDR2 SMNVEV come from the germline V gene (reference sequence). The CDR3 loop spans 14 amino acids. Unmatched junction bases numbered 5, after V lost 5 bases and J lost 6 bases. CDR3 sequence reads: CASSPRGRPGELFF. CDR3 DNA sequence: TGTGCCAGCAGTCCCAGGGGGCGCCCCGGGGAGCTGTTTTTT.

The chain uses TRBV7-8 and TRBJ1-5; 8 bases match TRBD1. Germline assignment: CDR1 SGHVS and CDR2 FQNEAQ. The V and J ends lost 5 bases and 9 bases, in that order; junction bases with no gene match: 12. This CDR3 region has 15 residues. The CDR3 here is CASSPPGTGPWPQHF. The CDR3 region has the DNA TGTGCCAGCAGCCCCCCTGGGACAGGTCCATGGCCCCAGCATTTT.

This sequence joins TRBV7-2 and TRBJ2-1; TRBD1 aligns across 9 bases. There are 16 residues in the CDR3. With V trimmed by 1 base and J by 7 bases, 8 bases remained unmatched. Germline V gives CDR1 SGHTA, CDR2 FQGNSA. The CDR3, as DNA: TGTGCCAGCAGCTTAGAATGGAGTGACAGGGGGAATGAGCAGTTCTTC. Protein: CASSLEWSDRGNEQFF. Looking up the rest from reference TRBV7-2 and TRBJ2-1 gives the full variable domain: GAGVSQSPSNKVTEKGKDVELRCDPISGHTALYWYRQSLGQGLEFLIYFQGNSAPDKSGLPSDRFSAERTGGSVSTLTIQRTQQEDSAVYLCASSLEWSDRGNEQFFGPGTRLTVL.

V and J are TRBV7-2 and TRBJ2-7, with D maybe TRBD2 (5 bases). CDR1 is SGHTA and CDR2 is FQGNSA in the germline V gene. Trimming cost V 4 bases and J 1 base, with 8 bases left between them. The CDR3 length is 13 residues. CDR3 loop: CASSYRGSYEQYF. The CDR3 nucleotides are TGTGCCAGCAGCTACCGGGGATCCTACGAGCAGTACTTC. The variable domain in full, with the rest retrieved from reference TRBV7-2 and TRBJ2-7, is GAGVSQSPSNKVTEKGKDVELRCDPISGHTALYWYRQSLGQGLEFLIYFQGNSAPDKSGLPSDRFSAERTGGSVSTLTIQRTQQEDSAVYLCASSYRGSYEQYFGPGTRLTVT.

The rearrangement joins TRBV7-2 to TRBJ2-7, with a possible D match to TRBD1 (6 bases). Germline CDR1 SGHTA, CDR2 FQGNSA. The CDR3 has 15 amino acids. Trimming cost V 1 base and J 2 bases, with 12 bases left between them. The CDR3 loop reads CASSLGEGVPYEQYF. Written as DNA, the CDR3 is TGTGCCAGCAGCTTAGGAGAGGGGGTCCCCTACGAGCAGTACTTC.

This clonotype was seen only a few times. The CDR3 spells CASSPLTSEKLFF. The CDR3 coding sequence is TGTGCCAGCAGTCCCCTTACAAGTGAAAAACTGTTTTTT. The chain recombines TRBV28 with TRBJ1-4; no firm D call. V was pared by 5 bases and J by 7 bases, with 11 bases between. The germline V gene has CDR1 MDHEN and CDR2 SYDVKM. The CDR3 contains 13 residues.

This clonotype was seen many times. The chain has TRBV7-9 and TRBJ2-1; the match to TRBD2 covers 10 bases. CDR3 length equals 15 residues. The germline CDR1 and CDR2 sequences are SEHNR and FQNEAQ (reference sequence). The V and J ends lost 2 bases and 10 bases, in that order; junction bases with no gene match: 8. The DNA for the CDR3 is TGTGCCAGCAGCTTAATGAGCGGGGGGGCCTGGGAGCAGTTCTTC. Translation gives CASSLMSGGAWEQFF.

The chain has TRBV7-6 and TRBJ2-1; TRBD2 matches 12 bases. The V gene end was trimmed by 5 bases and the J gene end by 4 bases; junction bases not matched to a gene: 6. Germline CDR1 is SGHVS and CDR2 is FNYEAQ. The CDR3 extends over 16 amino acids. The DNA for the CDR3 is TGTGCCAGCAGCCCTGCTAGCGGGGGGGCTTACAATGAGCAGTTCTTC. Its protein is CASSPASGGAYNEQFF.

V usage is TRBV6-1 and J usage is TRBJ2-7; TRBD2 might be the D (8 bases). This CDR3 region has 16 residues. The germline CDR1 and CDR2 sequences are MNHNS and SASEGT. V was shortened by 7 bases and J by 4 bases, with 23 bases between the two germline ends. The CDR3 protein is CASTRQRGTAQYEQYF. CDR3 bases: TGTGCCAGCACTCGACAGCGGGGGACAGCTCAATACGAGCAGTACTTC.

Notes on this clonotype: Sequence at one end of the junction differs from germline and may be a read error. The rearrangement links TRBV7-7 to TRBJ2-2; no clear D gene. CDR3 length equals 15 residues. CDR1 and CDR2 from the germline V gene are SSHAT and FNYEAQ (reference sequence). The CDR3 region is CASSLVRQNTGELFF. The CDR3 coding sequence is TGTGCTAGCAGCTTAGTAAGGCAGAACACCGGGGAGCTGTTTTTT. Supplemented by reference TRBV7-7 and TRBJ2-2, the full variable domain reads GAGVSQSPRYKVTKRGQDVTLRCDPISSHATLYWYQQALGQGPEFLTYFNYEAQPDKSGLPSDRFSAERPEGSISTLTIQRTEQRDSAMYRCASSLVRQNTGELFFGEGSRLTVL.

This chain joins TRBV4-1 and TRBJ2-2, with no clear D. V gave up 1 base and J gave up 2 bases, with 11 bases separating them. CDR1 and CDR2 from the germline V gene are MGHRA and YSYEKL. The CDR3 has 16 residues. This CDR3 is CASSQGAFPNTGELFF. The CDR3, as DNA: TGCGCCAGCAGCCAAGGGGCCTTCCCCAACACCGGGGAGCTGTTTTTT.

This chain connects TRBV12-3 or TRBV12-4 to TRBJ2-3; weak D call: TRBD1 (5 bases). The V end was cut by 3 bases, the J end by 5 bases, with 15 bases between. The CDR3 has 15 amino acids. CDR3 protein: CASSFSGMLEDTQYF. CDR3 in DNA: TGTGCCAGCAGTTTTTCAGGGATGCTCGAAGATACGCAGTATTTT.

At least ten counts were recorded for this clonotype. The chain joins TRBV7-9 to TRBJ2-3, with a tentative D call TRBD1 (6 bases). Trimming removed 4 bases from V and 7 bases from J, with 12 bases in between. Per the germline V gene, CDR1 is SEHNR and CDR2 is FQNEAQ (reference sequence). CDR3 length equals 13 residues. The CDR3 sequence: CASSSPGQHTQYF. In DNA form, the CDR3 reads TGTGCCAGCAGCTCACCCGGACAGCATACGCAGTATTTT.

The gene calls are TRBV7-6 and TRBJ2-1; 7 nucleotides match TRBD2. V was pared by 5 bases and J by 12 bases, with 7 bases of the junction left unmatched. Germline CDR1 is SGHVS and CDR2 is FNYEAQ. This CDR3 spans 12 amino acids. CDR3 loop: CASSPSGFAQFF. The CDR3 DNA reads as TGTGCCAGCAGCCCTAGCGGATTCGCGCAGTTCTTC.

At least ten counts were recorded for this clonotype. The CDR3 region has the DNA TGTGCCAGCAGCTTGGGAGCAGCGGGAACAGATACGCAGTATTTT. It encodes CASSLGAAGTDTQYF. The V call is TRBV11-2, the J call TRBJ2-3; 7 bases fit TRBD2. Germline V lookup: CDR1 SGHAT, CDR2 FQNNGV. There are 15 residues in the CDR3. With V trimmed by 3 bases and J by 3 bases, 6 bases remained unmatched.

The rearrangement links TRBV7-2 to TRBJ1-3; a possible D gene is TRBD1 (5 bases). Germline V gene sequence: CDR1 SGHTA, CDR2 FQGNSA. The CDR3 covers 13 residues. Between the trimmed V and J ends, which lost 11 bases and 0 bases, there was a span of 11 bases. The CDR3 sequence is CACPGLSGNTIYF. As DNA, the CDR3 is TGTGCCTGCCCGGGACTCTCTGGAAACACCATATATTTT.

The chain uses TRBV7-6 and TRBJ1-5, with no clear D. Germline lookup yields CDR1 SGHVS and CDR2 FNYEAQ. V was trimmed by 5 bases and J by 7 bases, leaving 12 bases between them. This CDR3 region has 13 residues. CDR3 nucleotide sequence: TGTGCCAGCAGCCGTACAGATTCCCAGCCCCAGCATTTT. Translated: CASSRTDSQPQHF.

In this sample, this clonotype turned up a few times. The chain has TRBV9 and TRBJ2-5, with D perhaps matching TRBD1 (6 bases). V lost 3 bases to trimming and J lost 5 bases, with 20 bases between them. This CDR3 spans 16 amino acids. Germline CDR1 reads SGDLS; CDR2 reads YYNGEE. The CDR3 bases are TGTGCCAGCAGCGGGAACCTGGACAGTTATCAGGAGACCCAGTACTTC. This codes for CASSGNLDSYQETQYF.

This clonotype has a handful of counts. The CDR3, as DNA: TGTGCCAGCAGTCAACAGGGGATTTGGGGAAACACCATATATTTT. This translates into CASSQQGIWGNTIYF. This rearrangement joins TRBV12-3 or TRBV12-4 to TRBJ1-3; TRBD1 agrees at 7 bases. Trimming took 5 bases from V and 4 from J; bases not matched to a gene: 8. The CDR3 runs 15 residues.

This chain connects TRBV24-1 to TRBJ2-1, with 8 nucleotides matching TRBD2. The ends lost 3 bases at V and 4 bases at J; junction bases unmatched: 10. CDR3 length: 17 amino acids. Per germline, CDR1 KGHDR and CDR2 SFDVKD. CDR3 amino acids: CATSDGLAGGNYNEQFF. CDR3 bases: TGTGCCACCAGTGATGGTCTGGCGGGGGGTAATTACAATGAGCAGTTCTTC.

V gene TRBV12-3 or TRBV12-4 combines with J gene TRBJ2-1; 9 bases map to TRBD2. V lost 3 bases to trimming and J lost 6 bases; unmatched junction nucleotides: 6. The CDR3 totals 15 residues. CDR3 in amino acids: CASSFPGGGVNEQFF. As DNA, the CDR3 is TGTGCCAGCAGTTTCCCTGGCGGGGGGGTCAATGAGCAGTTCTTC.

This clonotype has a handful of counts. The chain carries TRBV19 and TRBJ1-1; D ambiguous. CDR1 and CDR2 (germline): LNHDA, SQIVND (reference sequence). Trimming cost V 4 bases and J 0 bases, with 6 bases left between them. This CDR3 has 13 residues. Here the CDR3 DNA reads TGTGCCAGTAGTAATAGCCTGAACACTGAAGCTTTCTTT. Protein product: CASSNSLNTEAFF. The variable domain in full, with the rest retrieved from reference TRBV19 and TRBJ1-1, is DGGITQSPKYLFRKEGQNVTLSCEQNLNHDAMYWYRQDPGQGLRLIYYSQIVNDFQKGDIAEGYSVSREKKESFPLTVTSAQKNPTAFYLCASSNSLNTEAFFGQGTRLTVV.

CDR3 DNA: TGTGCCAGCAGCTTTATCGATCAGCCCCAGCATTTT. Its translation is CASSFIDQPQHF. The genes are TRBV7-2 and TRBJ1-5; D is unclear. Germline CDR1 and CDR2: SGHTA and FQGNSA. The CDR3 covers 12 residues. Between the trimmed V and J ends, which lost 3 bases and 5 bases, there was a span of 5 bases.

The sample holds many counts of this clonotype. The genes are TRBV11-2 and TRBJ1-6; tentatively, D is TRBD1 (5 bases). V was trimmed by 0 bases and J by 7 bases, leaving 13 bases between them. This CDR3 comprises 16 residues. Germline lookup yields CDR1 SGHAT and CDR2 FQNNGV. The CDR3 nucleotides are TGTGCCAGCAGCTTAGAGGCGGGGGGTCGGAATTCACCCCTCCACTTT. Protein sequence: CASSLEAGGRNSPLHF.

This clonotype was counted between two and nine times. The J gene is TRBJ2-5, the V gene TRBV27, with D perhaps matching TRBD1 (6 bases). The V gene lost 5 bases and the J gene lost 4 bases, with 14 bases spanning the gap. CDR1 is MNHEY, CDR2 SMNVEV, per germline (reference sequence). This CDR3 region has 14 residues. The CDR3 DNA sequence: TGTGCCAGCAGTCCACAGGGAATTCGAGAGACCCAGTACTTC. This gives the protein CASSPQGIRETQYF.

This clonotype showed up just a few times. The chain joins TRBV4-1 to TRBJ1-5; no clear D. The CDR3 covers 16 residues. The germline V gene has CDR1 MGHRA and CDR2 YSYEKL. Trimming removed 0 bases at V and 1 base at J, with 10 bases between. The CDR3 DNA follows: TGCGCCAGCAGCCAAGACGAGAATCTGAGCAATCAGCCCCAGCATTTT. Translating it yields CASSQDENLSNQPQHF.

J is TRBJ1-2 and V is TRBV20-1; no reliable D call. Trimming removed 2 bases at V and 6 bases at J, with 13 bases between. CDR3 length: 13 residues. Per germline, CDR1 DFQATT and CDR2 SNEGSKA (reference sequence). DNA for the CDR3: TGCAGTGCTAGACGGAACTACGGGGATGGCTACACCTTC. As protein: CSARRNYGDGYTF.